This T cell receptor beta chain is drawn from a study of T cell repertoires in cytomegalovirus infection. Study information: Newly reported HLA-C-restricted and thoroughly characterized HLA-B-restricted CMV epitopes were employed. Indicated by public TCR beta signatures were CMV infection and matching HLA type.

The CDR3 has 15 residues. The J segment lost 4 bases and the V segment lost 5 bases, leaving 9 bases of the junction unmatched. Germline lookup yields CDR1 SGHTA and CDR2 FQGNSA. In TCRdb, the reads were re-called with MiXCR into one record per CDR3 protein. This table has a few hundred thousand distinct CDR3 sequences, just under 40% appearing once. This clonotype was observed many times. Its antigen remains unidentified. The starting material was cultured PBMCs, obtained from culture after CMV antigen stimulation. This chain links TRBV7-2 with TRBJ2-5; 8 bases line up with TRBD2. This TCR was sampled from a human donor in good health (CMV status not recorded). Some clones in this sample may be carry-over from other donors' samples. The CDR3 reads CASSPRSLAGETQYF. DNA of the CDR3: TGTGCCAGCAGCCCCCGATCGCTAGCGGGAGAGACCCAGTACTTC.